The rows below give T cell receptor beta chains drawn from one sample of a study of blood T cell repertoires in COVID-19. Clones were sequenced by immunoSEQ multiplex PCR, and TCRdb holds only the in-frame ones, with some missing. This sample has around 400,000 clones, with just under 90% found just once. Specimen: PBMCs or T cells enriched from blood (not recorded which). The receptors derive from a woman in her thirties who had recovered from COVID-19. Both conserved end residues are part of each CDR3. A D gene is named only where the DNA matches it firmly. Not all rows give a size; the values are once, few, many and, for expanded clones, a class.

>TRBJ1-2|TRBD1|.|TRBV19
TGTGCCAGTACACGACAGGGGGACTATGGCTACACCTTC
CASTRQGDYGYTF
>TRBJ2-7|TRBD2|.|TRBV5-4
TGTGCCAGCAGCCCGGGACTAGCGGGAGTAGTCCACGAGCAGTACTTC
CASSPGLAGVVHEQYF
>TRBJ2-1|.|once|TRBV21-1
TGTGCCAGCAGCAAAGAGGGGACAGATGGGGAGCAGTTCTTC
CASSKEGTDGEQFF
>TRBJ1-4|.|.|TRBV18
TGTGCCAGCTCCCCAAGGCACGGGGCTAATGAAAAACTGTTTTTT
CASSPRHGANEKLFF
>TRBJ2-7|TRBD2|.|TRBV12-3/TRBV12-4
TGTGCCAGCTCCAGCGGGGCCTACGAGCAGTACTTC
CASSSGAYEQYF
>TRBJ1-4|.|once|TRBV7-9
TGTGCCAGCAGCCAGTCACAGGGAGTGGGACTGTTTTTT
CASSQSQGVGLFF
>TRBJ2-7|TRBD2|.|TRBV4-3
TGCGCCAGCAGCCAAGATCCTTTAGGGACTAGCGGGGCGAGCTCCTACGAGCAGTACTTC
CASSQDPLGTSGASSYEQYF
>TRBJ2-7|.|few|TRBV28
TGTGCCAGCAGGATTAGGGGCAGCTCCTACGAGCAGTACTTC
CASRIRGSSYEQYF
>TRBJ2-3|TRBD1|once|TRBV15
TGTGCCACCAGCCGCCATGGACAGGGCGGCACAGATACGCAGTATTTT
CATSRHGQGGTDTQYF
>TRBJ2-2|.|once|TRBV5-1
TGCGCCAGCAGCTTGGCGGCCCAGGGCACCGGGGAGCTGTTTTTT
CASSLAAQGTGELFF
>TRBJ1-2|TRBD1|.|TRBV5-1
TGCGCCAGCAGCTTGACAGGGGGCGCATACGGCTACACCTTC
CASSLTGGAYGYTF
>TRBJ1-4|TRBD1|.|TRBV28
TGTGCCAGCAGTACCAGGGGGCTTAATGAAAAACTGTTTTTT
CASSTRGLNEKLFF
>TRBJ2-3|.|.|TRBV29-1
TGCAGCGCTCAGACTAGGCTTACAGATACGCAGTATTTT
CSAQTRLTDTQYF
>TRBJ2-3|TRBD2|.|TRBV5-4
TGTGCCAGCAGCCCCGGGACTAGCGGAATCACAGATACGCAGTATTTT
CASSPGTSGITDTQYF
>TRBJ1-3|.|.|TRBV28
TGTGCCAGCAGTTCCCAAGAGGCCTTCACGGACACCATATATTTT
CASSSQEAFTDTIYF
>TRBJ2-5|.|.|TRBV5-6
TGTGCCAGCACCAACGTGGACAACCAAGAGACCCAGTACTTC
CASTNVDNQETQYF
>TRBJ2-3|TRBD1|few|TRBV24-1
TGTGCCACCAGTGATTTACAGGGGTTTACGCAGTATTTT
CATSDLQGFTQYF
>TRBJ2-1|.|.|TRBV29-1
TGCAGCGTTAGTGGGCTTAACAATGAGCAGTTCTTC
CSVSGLNNEQFF
>TRBJ1-5|.|once|TRBV10-3
TGTGCCATCAGTGAGGACAGGTTTTATCAGCCCCAGCATTTT
CAISEDRFYQPQHF
>TRBJ1-2|TRBD1|.|TRBV6-5
TGTGCCAGCAGCCTATGGGACAGGGCGGATGGCTACACCTTC
CASSLWDRADGYTF
>TRBJ2-2|TRBD2|.|TRBV30
TGTGCCTGGAGAGGAGCGGGGGGGCAAAGGGCCGGGGAGCTGTTTTTT
CAWRGAGGQRAGELFF
>TRBJ1-2|.|.|TRBV12-5
TGTGCTAGTGGCTTCCTGGCGGGGACGGGTTATGGCTACACCTTC
CASGFLAGTGYGYTF